The rows below give T cell receptor beta chains drawn from one sample of a study of CD8+CD57+ T cells in acquired aplastic anemia. Each CDR3 protein is one row after TCRdb ran MiXCR on the reads. Among about half a million distinct CDR3 sequences listed, less than 35% were seen once. The specimen sequenced was sorted CD4+, CD8+, or CD8+CD57+ T cells (not recorded which) from PBMCs. The receptor source for this set is a human donor with aplastic anemia. Each CDR3 is given with its conserved first and last residue. A D gene is named only where the DNA matches it firmly. The size of a clone is reported for some rows only, either as once, few or many, or as a class for expanded clones.

d_call	v_call	clone_size	j_call	cdr3_nt	cdr3_aa
.	TRBV9	.	TRBJ1-1	TGTGCCAGCAGCCCTCGAAGCTCACAGGGTAGTCCTGAAGCTTTCTTT	CASSPRSSQGSPEAFF
TRBD2	TRBV11-2	many	TRBJ2-1	TGTGCCAGCAGCGCAATTACTAGCGGGGTATCGCCTGAGCAGTTCTTC	CASSAITSGVSPEQFF
.	TRBV24-1	once	TRBJ1-1	TGTGCCACCAGTGATTCGTCGTTAGGGTCGAGCACTGAAGCTTTCTTT	CATSDSSLGSSTEAFF
.	TRBV7-7	few	TRBJ2-5	TGTGCTAGCAGCTTAGGAAGGAGTTCGGAGACCCAGTACTTC	CASSLGRSSETQYF
.	TRBV20-1	many	TRBJ1-2	TGCAGTGCTGGGGAGGAGGGAGCGATCTATGGCTACACCTTC	CSAGEEGAIYGYTF
.	TRBV6-1	.	TRBJ2-1	TGTGCCAGCAGTCCCATGTTGCAGTTCTTC	CASSPMLQFF
TRBD1	TRBV6-1	.	TRBJ2-7	TGTGCCAGCAGTGATGGGGACAGGGCCTACGAGCAGTACTTC	CASSDGDRAYEQYF
.	TRBV30	few	TRBJ1-5	TGTGCCTGGAGTCACACAGGTGGGGGTCAGCCCCAGCATTTT	CAWSHTGGGQPQHF
.	TRBV9	many	TRBJ1-1	TGTGCCAGCAGCGTTGGGGACCTAGGCACTGAAGCTTTCTTT	CASSVGDLGTEAFF
TRBD1	TRBV11-2	few	TRBJ2-2	TGTGCCAGCAGCTTGAGGAGACAGGGGGCGAGCACCGGGGAGCTGTTTTTT	CASSLRRQGASTGELFF
.	TRBV11-1	.	TRBJ2-1	TGTGCCAGCAGCTTACATGGGGGGAGCTCCTACGATGAGCAGTTCTTC	CASSLHGGSSYDEQFF
.	TRBV6-5	.	TRBJ1-2	TGTGCCAGCAGTGCCAGCGCCAGGATCACCTTC	CASSASARITF
.	TRBV30	.	TRBJ1-6	TGTGCCTGGAGTGTTGGTCCTGGTTCACCCCTCCACTTT	CAWSVGPGSPLHF
TRBD2	TRBV9	many	TRBJ2-7	TGTGCCAGCAGCGAGCGGGAGGGGGCCTACGAGCAGTACTTC	CASSEREGAYEQYF
.	TRBV11-2	few	TRBJ1-2	TGTGCCAGCGGGGAACAGACTAACTATGGCTACACCTTC	CASGEQTNYGYTF
TRBD1	TRBV20-1	.	TRBJ1-6	TGCAGTGGCAGACAGGGAAGTGAAGTTGACTATAATTCACCCCTCCACTTT	CSGRQGSEVDYNSPLHF
TRBD1	TRBV29-1	.	TRBJ2-2	TGCAGCGCTTCGCAGGGGGCGCGGGGCGGGGAGCTGTTTTTT	CSASQGARGGELFF
.	TRBV7-2	many	TRBJ1-1	TGTGCCAGCAGCTTATTGACGGCGGATGCTCGGACTGAAGCTTTCTTT	CASSLLTADARTEAFF
TRBD1	TRBV10-3	many	TRBJ1-5	TGTGCCATCAGTGAGTCGGACAGGGGCAATCAGCCCCAGCATTTT	CAISESDRGNQPQHF
TRBD2	TRBV20-1	many	TRBJ2-3	TGCAGTGCCCCGACTAGCGGGGGGGCAGATACGCAGTATTTT	CSAPTSGGADTQYF
.	TRBV11-2	many	TRBJ2-7	TGTATCTCCGAAGGACAGAGCTCCTACGAGCAGTACTTC	CISEGQSSYEQYF
TRBD1	TRBV6-5	.	TRBJ2-7	TGTGCCAGCAGTTACGCGGCAGGGGGTAACGGGCAGTACTTC	CASSYAAGGNGQYF
TRBD1	TRBV27	.	TRBJ1-1	TGTGCCAGCAGTTTTTCGACAGGGAGGGACACTGAAGCTTTCTTT	CASSFSTGRDTEAFF
.	TRBV5-5	once	TRBJ1-4	TGTGCCAGCAGCTTGGTCCCGGGCGATGAAAAACTGTTTTTT	CASSLVPGDEKLFF
.	TRBV10-3	many	TRBJ1-3	TGTGCCCATCGGGGCAACTCTGGAAACACCATATATTTT	CAHRGNSGNTIYF
.	TRBV9	many	TRBJ2-7	TGTGCCAGCAGCGTAGGTTTGGCCTACGAGCAGTACTTC	CASSVGLAYEQYF
.	TRBV9	many	TRBJ1-3	TGTGCCAGCAGCGTGGCCGGAACGGACTCTGGAAACACCATATATTTT	CASSVAGTDSGNTIYF
TRBD1	TRBV2	many	TRBJ1-2	TGTGCCAGCAGTGAAGTACAGGGGGCACGATCTGATGGCTACACCTTC	CASSEVQGARSDGYTF
.	TRBV6-2/TRBV6-3	.	TRBJ1-2	TGTGCCAGCACTTACGGAGTCGGGACAACTATTGGCTACACCTTC	CASTYGVGTTIGYTF
.	TRBV24-1	few	TRBJ2-1	TGTGCCACCAGTGACTCCTGGGGGAGGGACAATGAGCAGTCCTTC	CATSDSWGRDNEQSF
.	TRBV4-1	.	TRBJ1-3	TGCGCCAGCAGCCGAACACTAGGACGTGGTCTCTCTGGAAACACCATATATTTT	CASSRTLGRGLSGNTIYF
.	TRBV7-9	many	TRBJ2-3	TGTGCCAGCAGCCAACACACAGATACGCAGTATTTT	CASSQHTDTQYF
.	TRBV5-4	few	TRBJ2-1	TGTGCCAGCAGCTTGGAGCTCGCCCAAACTGCTGAGCAGTTCTTC	CASSLELAQTAEQFF
.	TRBV29-1	many	TRBJ1-1	TGCAGCGTTTCGACGGCCATGAACACTGAAGCTTTCTTT	CSVSTAMNTEAFF
.	TRBV30	.	TRBJ2-7	TGTGCCTGGAGTGTAGGTCGTGAGCAGTACTTC	CAWSVGREQYF
.	TRBV5-5	.	TRBJ1-2	TGTGCCAGCAGCTTGGGTAGGGTCGACTATGGCTACACCTTC	CASSLGRVDYGYTF
.	TRBV4-1	.	TRBJ2-1	TGCGCCAGCAGCCAACTAGGGAATGAGCAGTTCTTC	CASSQLGNEQFF
TRBD2	TRBV15	many	TRBJ2-1	TGTGCCACCAGCCCGACTAGCCAGAATGAGCAGTTCTTC	CATSPTSQNEQFF
.	TRBV7-3	.	TRBJ2-5	TGCGCCAGCAGTCGGCCGGAGAAAGAGACCCAGTACTTC	CASSRPEKETQYF
.	TRBV6-1	few	TRBJ2-7	TGTGCCAGCAGTGAAAACACAGGGACCGAGCAGTACTTC	CASSENTGTEQYF
.	TRBV18	.	TRBJ1-1	TGTGCCAGCTCACCTCAAGAGGGCACTGAAGCTTTCTTT	CASSPQEGTEAFF
.	TRBV5-1	many	TRBJ2-7	TGCGCCAGCAGCTTGGTGGCCGACAGTCGCTCCTACGAGCAGTACTTC	CASSLVADSRSYEQYF
.	TRBV12-3/TRBV12-4	.	TRBJ2-2	TGTGCCAGCAGTCGGGGGTCCGGGGAGCTGTTTTTT	CASSRGSGELFF
TRBD2	TRBV4-1	few	TRBJ2-2	TGCGCCAGCAGCCAAAGCGGGGGGGCCGTCGGGGAGCTGTTTTTT	CASSQSGGAVGELFF
.	TRBV3-1	.	TRBJ1-3	TGTGCCAGCAGCCGACAGAGGCAGAACCCCGGAAACACCATATATTTT	CASSRQRQNPGNTIYF
TRBD1	TRBV24-1	many	TRBJ2-7	TGTGCCACCAGTGATTTGGCCGGGACAGGGAGCCACGAGCAGTACTTC	CATSDLAGTGSHEQYF
.	TRBV7-3	many	TRBJ1-5	TGTGCCAGCAGCCCCGCGCGTGACAATCACAATCAGCCCCAGCATTTT	CASSPARDNHNQPQHF
TRBD1	TRBV9	once	TRBJ2-1	TGTGCCTGCAGCGTAGTGGGACAGGGACGGAATGAGCAGTTCTTC	CACSVVGQGRNEQFF
.	TRBV11-2	.	TRBJ2-7	TGTGCCAGCAGAGGGAGCCTACCTTCCTACGAGCAGTATTTC	CASRGSLPSYEQYF
TRBD1	TRBV2	many	TRBJ2-7	TGTGCCAGCAGTGATAAGGACAGGGGGCTGTACGAGCAGTACTTC	CASSDKDRGLYEQYF
.	TRBV29-1	.	TRBJ2-6	TGCAGCGCCAACCTAGCGGGGGCCAACGTCCTGACTTTC	CSANLAGANVLTF
.	TRBV7-2	many	TRBJ2-3	TGTGCCACTGGCTCGGGGACCTGGGATACGCAGTATTTT	CATGSGTWDTQYF
.	TRBV6-2/TRBV6-3	.	TRBJ1-5	TGTGCCAGCAGTTTGGGCGGTTCAGGTCGCAATCAGCCCCAGCATTTT	CASSLGGSGRNQPQHF
TRBD1	TRBV10-3	few	TRBJ2-1	TGTGCCATCATGGCAACAGGGGCGGGTGAGCAGTTCTTC	CAIMATGAGEQFF
TRBD2	TRBV19	.	TRBJ2-1	TGTGCCAGTAGTATTGGGCGGGGGGCCCATAGCTCCTACAATGAGCAGTTCTTC	CASSIGRGAHSSYNEQFF
TRBD1	TRBV29-1	.	TRBJ1-1	TGCAGCGTCAACAGGGGTTCGGGGGGAGCTTTCTTT	CSVNRGSGGAFF
.	TRBV5-1	many	TRBJ2-7	TGCGCCAGCAGCTTAACAGACGACGAGCAGTACTTC	CASSLTDDEQYF
.	TRBV29-1	.	TRBJ1-2	TGCAGCGTTGGGCTACGGCCTAACTATGGCTACACCTTC	CSVGLRPNYGYTF